A selection of T cell receptor beta chains follows, all from one sample in a study of tumor-infiltrating lymphocytes in oesophageal squamous cell carcinoma. TCRdb re-called the PCR reads with MiXCR, one entry per CDR3 protein. The table shows roughly 18,000 distinct CDR3 sequences, with 35% to 50% occurring only once. Source material: esophageal tumor tissue. The origin of the receptors is a male donor with esophageal squamous cell carcinoma. The CDR3 runs from the conserved cysteine through the conserved F or W. The D gene is left open where the match is weak. Size is stated for part of the rows, as once, few or many counts, or as a class when the clone is expanded.

TRBJ1-4,TRBV7-2,many,TRBD1,CASSLARTGGEKLFF,TGTGCCAGCAGCTTAGCGCGGACAGGGGGGGAAAAACTGTTTTTT
TRBJ2-3,TRBV10-1,-,TRBD1,CATSGTAGPGTDTQYF,TGCGCCACCTCTGGGACAGCCGGCCCTGGCACAGATACGCAGTATTTT
TRBJ2-3,TRBV12-3/TRBV12-4,-,-,CASSLDPESTDTQYF,TGTGCCAGCAGTTTAGACCCCGAATCTACAGATACGCAGTATTTT
TRBJ2-1,TRBV7-3,-,-,CASSLFAGTPKYNEQFF,TGTGCCAGCAGCTTATTCGCCGGGACCCCTAAATACAATGAGCAGTTCTTC
TRBJ2-1,TRBV12-3/TRBV12-4,-,-,CASRLWGSNEQFF,TGTGCCAGCAGGCTCTGGGGCAGCAATGAGCAGTTCTTC
TRBJ2-1,TRBV7-3,-,-,CASGEGSYNEQFF,TGTGCCAGCGGTGAGGGCTCCTACAATGAGCAGTTCTTC
TRBJ1-2,TRBV10-3,-,-,CAISESPLNYGYTF,TGTGCCATCAGTGAGTCGCCACTGAACTATGGCTACACCTTC
TRBJ2-1,TRBV7-2,-,-,CASSLRDNEQFF,TGTGCCAGCAGCTTAAGGGACAATGAGCAGTTCTTC
TRBJ2-3,TRBV6-2/TRBV6-3,-,-,CASSYGPVITDTQYF,TGTGCCAGCAGTTACGGACCGGTGATCACAGATACGCAGTATTTT
TRBJ2-7,TRBV7-8,many,-,CASSLFQGPSYEQYF,TGTGCCAGCAGCTTGTTCCAGGGACCTTCCTACGAGCAGTACTTC
TRBJ2-5,TRBV5-1,many,TRBD1,CASSLWDRGQTQYF,TGCGCCAGCAGCTTGTGGGACAGGGGTCAGACCCAGTACTTC